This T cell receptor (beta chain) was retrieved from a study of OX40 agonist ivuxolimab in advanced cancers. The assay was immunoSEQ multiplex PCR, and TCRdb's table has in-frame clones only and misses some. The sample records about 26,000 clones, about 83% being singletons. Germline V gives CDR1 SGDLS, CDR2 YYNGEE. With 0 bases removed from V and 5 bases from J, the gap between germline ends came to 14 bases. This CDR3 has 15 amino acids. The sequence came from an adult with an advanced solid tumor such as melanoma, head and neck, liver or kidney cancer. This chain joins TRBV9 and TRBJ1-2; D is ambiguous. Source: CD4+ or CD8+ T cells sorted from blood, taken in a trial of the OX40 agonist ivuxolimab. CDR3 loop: CASSVGGGRRYGYTF. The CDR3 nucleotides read TGTGCCAGCAGCGTAGGAGGAGGGAGGAGGTATGGCTACACCTTC.